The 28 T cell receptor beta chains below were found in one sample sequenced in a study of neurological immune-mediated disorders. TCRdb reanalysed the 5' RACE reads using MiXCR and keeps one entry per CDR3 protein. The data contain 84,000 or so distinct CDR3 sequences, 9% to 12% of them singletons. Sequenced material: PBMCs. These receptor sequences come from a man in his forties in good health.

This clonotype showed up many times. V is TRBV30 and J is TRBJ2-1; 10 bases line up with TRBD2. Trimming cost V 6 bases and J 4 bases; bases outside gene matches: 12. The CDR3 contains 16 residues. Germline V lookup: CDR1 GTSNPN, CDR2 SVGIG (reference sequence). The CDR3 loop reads CACPSGSGGPYNEQFF. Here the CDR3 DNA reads TGTGCCTGCCCCTCGGGTAGCGGGGGGCCGTACAATGAGCAGTTCTTC.

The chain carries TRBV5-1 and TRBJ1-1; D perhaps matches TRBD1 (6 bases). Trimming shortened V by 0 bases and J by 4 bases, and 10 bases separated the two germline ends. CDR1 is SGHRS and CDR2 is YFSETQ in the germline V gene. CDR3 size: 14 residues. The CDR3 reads CASSLAKGGTEAFF. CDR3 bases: TGCGCCAGCAGCTTGGCCAAGGGGGGCACTGAAGCTTTCTTT.

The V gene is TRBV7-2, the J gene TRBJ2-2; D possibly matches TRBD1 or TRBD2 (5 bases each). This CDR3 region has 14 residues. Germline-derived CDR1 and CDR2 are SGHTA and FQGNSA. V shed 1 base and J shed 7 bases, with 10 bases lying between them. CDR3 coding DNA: TGTGCCAGCAGCTTAGGCTGGGGGTTCGGGGAGCTGTTTTTT. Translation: CASSLGWGFGELFF.

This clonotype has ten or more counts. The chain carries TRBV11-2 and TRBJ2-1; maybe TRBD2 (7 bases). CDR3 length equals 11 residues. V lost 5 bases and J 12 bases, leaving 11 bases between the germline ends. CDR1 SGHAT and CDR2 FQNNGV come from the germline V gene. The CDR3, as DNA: TGTGCCAGCAGCGTCGGGGGGCTGCAGTTCTTC. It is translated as CASSVGGLQFF.

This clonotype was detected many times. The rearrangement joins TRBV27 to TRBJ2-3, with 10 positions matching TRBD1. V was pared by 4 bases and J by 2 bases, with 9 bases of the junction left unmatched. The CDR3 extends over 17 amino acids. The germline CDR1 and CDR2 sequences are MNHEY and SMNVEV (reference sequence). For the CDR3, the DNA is TGTGCCAGCAGTTCTACTCGGGACAGGGGAATCACAGATACGCAGTATTTT. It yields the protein CASSSTRDRGITDTQYF.

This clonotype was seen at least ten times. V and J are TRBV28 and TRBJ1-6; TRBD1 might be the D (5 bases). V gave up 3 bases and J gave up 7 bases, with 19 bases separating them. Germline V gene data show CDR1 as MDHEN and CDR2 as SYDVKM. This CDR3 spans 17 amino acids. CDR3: CASSFLGAGLSNSPLHF. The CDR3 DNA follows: TGTGCCAGCAGTTTTCTCGGGGCAGGGTTGAGCAATTCACCCCTCCACTTT.

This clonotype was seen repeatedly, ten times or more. The CDR3 nucleotides read TGCGCCAGCAGCTTCGAGCAGCGAGTCTACAATGAGCAGTTCTTC. Translation: CASSFEQRVYNEQFF. J is TRBJ2-1 and V is TRBV5-1; D uncertain. Trimming removed 2 bases from V and 3 bases from J, with 12 bases in between. The CDR3 has 15 amino acids. Germline loops: CDR1 SGHRS, CDR2 YFSETQ.

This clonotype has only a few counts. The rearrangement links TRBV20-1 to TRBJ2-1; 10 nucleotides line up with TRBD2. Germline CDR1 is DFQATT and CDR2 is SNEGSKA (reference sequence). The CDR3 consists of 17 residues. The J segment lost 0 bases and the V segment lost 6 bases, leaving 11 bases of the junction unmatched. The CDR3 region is CSASGLATYPSYNEQFF. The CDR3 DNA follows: TGCAGTGCCTCGGGACTAGCGACTTATCCCTCCTACAATGAGCAGTTCTTC.

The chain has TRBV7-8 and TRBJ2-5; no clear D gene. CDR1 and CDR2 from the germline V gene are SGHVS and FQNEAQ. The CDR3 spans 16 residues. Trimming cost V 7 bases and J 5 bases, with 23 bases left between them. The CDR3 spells CASNEPVGPRGETQYF. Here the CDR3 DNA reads TGTGCCAGCAACGAACCAGTGGGCCCTCGAGGCGAGACCCAGTACTTC.

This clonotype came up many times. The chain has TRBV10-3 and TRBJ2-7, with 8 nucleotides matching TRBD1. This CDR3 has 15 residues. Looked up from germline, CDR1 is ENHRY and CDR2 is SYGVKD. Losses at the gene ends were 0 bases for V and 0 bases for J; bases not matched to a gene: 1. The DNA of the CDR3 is TGTGCCATCAGTGAGTCCGGACAGGGCTCCTACGAGCAGTACTTC. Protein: CAISESGQGSYEQYF.

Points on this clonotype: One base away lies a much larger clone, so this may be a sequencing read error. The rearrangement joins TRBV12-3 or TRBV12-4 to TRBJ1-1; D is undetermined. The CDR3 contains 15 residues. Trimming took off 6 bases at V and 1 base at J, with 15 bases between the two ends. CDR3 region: CASRGGGSKNTEAFF. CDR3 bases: TGTGCCAGCAGAGGTGGTGGGAGCAAGAACACTGAAGCTTTCTTT.

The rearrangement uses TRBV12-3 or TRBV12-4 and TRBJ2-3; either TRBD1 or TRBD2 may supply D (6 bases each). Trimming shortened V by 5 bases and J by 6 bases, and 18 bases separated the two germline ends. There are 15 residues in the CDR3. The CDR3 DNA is TGTGCCAGCAGTCTCAGGGGAGGTTCAGCGGATACGCAGTATTTT. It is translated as CASSLRGGSADTQYF.

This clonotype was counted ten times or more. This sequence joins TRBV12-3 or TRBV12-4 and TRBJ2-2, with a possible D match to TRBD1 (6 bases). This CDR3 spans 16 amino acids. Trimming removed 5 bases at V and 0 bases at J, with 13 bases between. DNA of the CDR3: TGTGCCAGCAGTCTCCCACAGGGTTCGAACACCGGGGAGCTGTTTTTT. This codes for CASSLPQGSNTGELFF.

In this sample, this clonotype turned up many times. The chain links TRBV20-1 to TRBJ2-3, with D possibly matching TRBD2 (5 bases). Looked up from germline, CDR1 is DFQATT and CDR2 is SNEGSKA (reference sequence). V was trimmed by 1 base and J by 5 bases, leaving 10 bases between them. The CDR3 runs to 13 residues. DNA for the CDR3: TGCAGTGCTAGAGTGTCTGGACTAGATACGCAGTATTTT. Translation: CSARVSGLDTQYF.

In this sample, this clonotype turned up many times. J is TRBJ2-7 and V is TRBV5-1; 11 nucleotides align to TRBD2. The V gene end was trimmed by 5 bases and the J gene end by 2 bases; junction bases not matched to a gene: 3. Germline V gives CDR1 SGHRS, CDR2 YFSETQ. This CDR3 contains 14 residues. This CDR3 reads CASRTSGSTYEQYF. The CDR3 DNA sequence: TGCGCCAGCAGAACTAGCGGGAGTACCTACGAGCAGTACTTC.

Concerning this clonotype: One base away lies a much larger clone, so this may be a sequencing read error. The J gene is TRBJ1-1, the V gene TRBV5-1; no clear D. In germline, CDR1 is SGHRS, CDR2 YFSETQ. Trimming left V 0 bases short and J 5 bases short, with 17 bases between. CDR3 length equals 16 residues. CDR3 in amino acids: CASSLVDGSSRTEAFF. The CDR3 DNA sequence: TGCGCCAGCAGCTTGGTGGACGGGTCATCGAGGACTGAAGCTTTCTTT.

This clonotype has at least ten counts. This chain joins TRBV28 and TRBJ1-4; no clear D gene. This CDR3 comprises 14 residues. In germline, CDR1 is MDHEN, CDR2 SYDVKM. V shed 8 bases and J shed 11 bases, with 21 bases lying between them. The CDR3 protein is CASLGTLRAFKLFF. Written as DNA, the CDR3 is TGTGCCAGCTTGGGTACTTTGCGGGCGTTTAAACTGTTTTTT.

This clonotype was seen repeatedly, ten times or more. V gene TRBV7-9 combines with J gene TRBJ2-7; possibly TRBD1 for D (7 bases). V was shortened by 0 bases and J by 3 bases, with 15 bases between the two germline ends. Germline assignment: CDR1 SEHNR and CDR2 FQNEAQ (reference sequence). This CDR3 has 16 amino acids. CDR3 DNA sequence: TGTGCCAGCAGCTTAGCGGGAGCAGGGGGGATCTACGAGCAGTACTTC. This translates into CASSLAGAGGIYEQYF.

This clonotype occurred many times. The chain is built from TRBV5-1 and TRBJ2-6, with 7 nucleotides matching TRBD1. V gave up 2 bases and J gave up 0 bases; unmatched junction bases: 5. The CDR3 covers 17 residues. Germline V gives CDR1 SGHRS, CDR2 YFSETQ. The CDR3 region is CASSFTGVTSGANVLTF. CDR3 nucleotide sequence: TGCGCCAGCAGCTTCACAGGGGTTACCTCTGGGGCCAACGTCCTGACTTTC.

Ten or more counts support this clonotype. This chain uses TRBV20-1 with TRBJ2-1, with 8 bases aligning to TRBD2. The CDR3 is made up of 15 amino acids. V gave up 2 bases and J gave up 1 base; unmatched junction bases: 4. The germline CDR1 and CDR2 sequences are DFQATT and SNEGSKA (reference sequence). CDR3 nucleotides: TGCAGTGCTAGATTAGCGGGGAGGTCCTACAATGAGCAGTTCTTC. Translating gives CSARLAGRSYNEQFF.

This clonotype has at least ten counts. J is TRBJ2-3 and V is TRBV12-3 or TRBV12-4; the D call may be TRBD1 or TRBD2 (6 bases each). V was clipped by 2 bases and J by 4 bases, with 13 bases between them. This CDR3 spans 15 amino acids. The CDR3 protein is CASSLYGGQADTQYF. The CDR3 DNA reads TGTGCCAGCAGTTTATATGGGGGGCAAGCAGATACGCAGTATTTT.

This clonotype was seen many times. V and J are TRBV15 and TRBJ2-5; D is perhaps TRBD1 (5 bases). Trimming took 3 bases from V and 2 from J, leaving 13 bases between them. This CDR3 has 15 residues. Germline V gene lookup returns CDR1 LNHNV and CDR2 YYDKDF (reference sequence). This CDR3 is CATSRDIGSQETQYF. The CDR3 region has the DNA TGTGCCACCAGCAGGGACATAGGTTCTCAAGAGACCCAGTACTTC.

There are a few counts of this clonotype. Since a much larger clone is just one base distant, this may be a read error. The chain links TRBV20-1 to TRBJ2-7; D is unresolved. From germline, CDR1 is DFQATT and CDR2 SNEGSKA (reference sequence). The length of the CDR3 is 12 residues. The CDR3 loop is CSGKFASYQQYF. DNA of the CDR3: TGCAGTGGGAAGTTTGCCTCCTACCAGCAGTACTTC.

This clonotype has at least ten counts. CDR3 in amino acids: CASSLGRPSYNEQFF. Written as DNA, the CDR3 is TGTGCCAGCAGCTTAGGTAGGCCCTCCTACAATGAGCAGTTCTTC. The V and J genes are TRBV11-2 and TRBJ2-1; D gene uncertain. The germline V gene has CDR1 SGHAT and CDR2 FQNNGV. The CDR3 contains 15 residues. With 1 base removed from V and 0 bases from J, the gap between germline ends came to 7 bases. Variable domain in full (rest from reference TRBV11-2 and TRBJ2-1): EAGVAQSPRYKIIEKRQSVAFWCNPISGHATLYWYQQILGQGPKLLIQFQNNGVVDDSQLPKDRFSAERLKGVDSTLKIQPAKLEDSAVYLCASSLGRPSYNEQFFGPGTRLTVL.

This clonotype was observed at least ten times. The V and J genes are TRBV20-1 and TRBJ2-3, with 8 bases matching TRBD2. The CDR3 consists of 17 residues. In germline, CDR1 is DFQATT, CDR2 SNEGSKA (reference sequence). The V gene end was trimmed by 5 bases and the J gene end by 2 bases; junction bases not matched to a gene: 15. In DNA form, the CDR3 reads TGCAGTGCTTACCCTTATGGTAGCGGGGAGGTCACAGATACGCAGTATTTT. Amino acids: CSAYPYGSGEVTDTQYF.

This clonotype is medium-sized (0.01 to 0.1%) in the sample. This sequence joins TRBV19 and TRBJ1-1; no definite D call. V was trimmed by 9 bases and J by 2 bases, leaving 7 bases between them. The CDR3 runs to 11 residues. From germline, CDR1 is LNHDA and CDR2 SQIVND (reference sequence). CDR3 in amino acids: CASSLNTEAFF. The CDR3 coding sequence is TGTGCCAGCAGTTTAAACACTGAAGCTTTCTTT. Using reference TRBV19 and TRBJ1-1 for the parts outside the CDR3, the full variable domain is DGGITQSPKYLFRKEGQNVTLSCEQNLNHDAMYWYRQDPGQGLRLIYYSQIVNDFQKGDIAEGYSVSREKKESFPLTVTSAQKNPTAFYLCASSLNTEAFFGQGTRLTVV.

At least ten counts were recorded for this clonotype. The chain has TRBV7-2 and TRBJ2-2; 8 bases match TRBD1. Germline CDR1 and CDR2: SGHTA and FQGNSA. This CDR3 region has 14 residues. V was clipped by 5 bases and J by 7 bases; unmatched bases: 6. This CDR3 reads CASSRGQGGGELFF. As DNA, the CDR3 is TGTGCCAGCAGCCGTGGACAGGGCGGCGGGGAGCTGTTTTTT.

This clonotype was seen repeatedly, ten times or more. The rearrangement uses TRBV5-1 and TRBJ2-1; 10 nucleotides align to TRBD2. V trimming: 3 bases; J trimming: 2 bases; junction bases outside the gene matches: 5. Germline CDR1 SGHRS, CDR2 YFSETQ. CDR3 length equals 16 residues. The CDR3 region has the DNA TGCGCCAGCAGCTCGAAAGCGGGGGGGACCTACAATGAGCAGTTCTTC. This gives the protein CASSSKAGGTYNEQFF. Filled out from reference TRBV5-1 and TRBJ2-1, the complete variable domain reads KAGVTQTPRYLIKTRGQQVTLSCSPISGHRSVSWYQQTPGQGLQFLFEYFSETQRNKGNFPGRFSGRQFSNSRSEMNVSTLELGDSALYLCASSSKAGGTYNEQFFGPGTRLTVL.